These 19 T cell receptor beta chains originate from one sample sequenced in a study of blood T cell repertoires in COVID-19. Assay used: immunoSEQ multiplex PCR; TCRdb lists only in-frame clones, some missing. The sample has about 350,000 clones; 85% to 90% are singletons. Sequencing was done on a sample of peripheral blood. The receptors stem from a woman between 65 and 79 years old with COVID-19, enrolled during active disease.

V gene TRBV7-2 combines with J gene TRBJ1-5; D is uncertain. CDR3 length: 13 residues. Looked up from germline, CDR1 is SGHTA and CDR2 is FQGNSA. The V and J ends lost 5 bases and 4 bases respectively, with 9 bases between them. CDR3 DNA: TGTGCCAGCAGCCAGTCCCCTAATCAGCCCCAGCATTTT. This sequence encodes CASSQSPNQPQHF.

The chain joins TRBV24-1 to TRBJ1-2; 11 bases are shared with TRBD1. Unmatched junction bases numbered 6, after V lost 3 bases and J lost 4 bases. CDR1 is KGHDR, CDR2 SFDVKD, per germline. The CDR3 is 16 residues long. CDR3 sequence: CATSDPGQGGTYGYTF. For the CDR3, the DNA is TGTGCCACCAGTGATCCGGGACAGGGGGGGACCTATGGCTACACCTTC.

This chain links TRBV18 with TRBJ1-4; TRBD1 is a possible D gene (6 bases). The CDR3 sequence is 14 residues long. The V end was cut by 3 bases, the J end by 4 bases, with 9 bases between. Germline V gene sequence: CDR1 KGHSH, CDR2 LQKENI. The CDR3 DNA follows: TGTGCCAGCTCACCGCCAGGGGATAATGAAAAACTGTTTTTT. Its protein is CASSPPGDNEKLFF.

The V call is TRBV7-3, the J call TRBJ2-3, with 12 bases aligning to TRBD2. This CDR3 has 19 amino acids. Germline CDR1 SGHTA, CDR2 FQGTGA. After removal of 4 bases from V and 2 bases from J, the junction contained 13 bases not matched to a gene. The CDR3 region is CASSSSASGGAWDTDTQYF. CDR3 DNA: TGTGCCAGCAGCTCCAGTGCTAGCGGGGGGGCCTGGGACACAGATACGCAGTATTTT.

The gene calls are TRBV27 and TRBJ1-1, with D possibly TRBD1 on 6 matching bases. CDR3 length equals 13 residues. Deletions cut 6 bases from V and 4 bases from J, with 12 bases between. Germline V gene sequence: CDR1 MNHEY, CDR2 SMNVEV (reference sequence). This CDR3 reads CASRGALGTEAFF. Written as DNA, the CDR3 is TGTGCCAGCAGGGGGGCCTTAGGCACTGAAGCTTTCTTT.

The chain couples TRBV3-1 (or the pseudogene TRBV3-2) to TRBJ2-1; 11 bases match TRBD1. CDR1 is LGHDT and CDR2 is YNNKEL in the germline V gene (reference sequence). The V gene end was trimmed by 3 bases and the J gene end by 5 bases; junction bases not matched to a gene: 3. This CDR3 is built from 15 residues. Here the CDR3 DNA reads TGTGCCAGCAGCCATTCGGACAGGGGGCACAATGAGCAGTTCTTC. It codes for CASSHSDRGHNEQFF.

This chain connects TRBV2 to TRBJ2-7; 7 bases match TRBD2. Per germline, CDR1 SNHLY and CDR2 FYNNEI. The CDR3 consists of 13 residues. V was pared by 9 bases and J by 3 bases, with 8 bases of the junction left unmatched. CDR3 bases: TGTGCCAGAAGCCGGGACTACAGCTACGAGCAGTACTTC. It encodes CARSRDYSYEQYF.

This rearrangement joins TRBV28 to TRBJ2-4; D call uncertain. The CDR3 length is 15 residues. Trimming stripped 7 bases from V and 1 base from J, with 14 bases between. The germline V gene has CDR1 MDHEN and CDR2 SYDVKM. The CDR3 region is CASISSRQAKNIQYF. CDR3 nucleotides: TGTGCCAGCATTTCTAGTCGGCAGGCCAAAAACATTCAGTACTTC.

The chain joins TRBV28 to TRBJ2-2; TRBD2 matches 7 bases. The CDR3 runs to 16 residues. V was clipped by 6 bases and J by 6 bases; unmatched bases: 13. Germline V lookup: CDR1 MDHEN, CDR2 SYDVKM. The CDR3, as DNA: TGTGCCAGCAGCGGCGGACTAGGAAGTGGTGCCGGGGAGCTGTTTTTT. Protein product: CASSGGLGSGAGELFF.

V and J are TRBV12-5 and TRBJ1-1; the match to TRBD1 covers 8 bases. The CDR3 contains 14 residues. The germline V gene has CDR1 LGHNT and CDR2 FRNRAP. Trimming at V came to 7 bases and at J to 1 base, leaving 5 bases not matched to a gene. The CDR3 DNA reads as TGTGCTAGTGCCTCGACAGGGGCGAACACTGAAGCTTTCTTT. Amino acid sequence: CASASTGANTEAFF.

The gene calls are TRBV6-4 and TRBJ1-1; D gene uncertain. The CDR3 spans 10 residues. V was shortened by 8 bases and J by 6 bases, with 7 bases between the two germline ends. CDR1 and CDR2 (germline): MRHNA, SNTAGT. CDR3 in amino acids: CASPPAEAFF. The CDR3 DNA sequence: TGTGCCAGCCCGCCAGCTGAAGCTTTCTTT.

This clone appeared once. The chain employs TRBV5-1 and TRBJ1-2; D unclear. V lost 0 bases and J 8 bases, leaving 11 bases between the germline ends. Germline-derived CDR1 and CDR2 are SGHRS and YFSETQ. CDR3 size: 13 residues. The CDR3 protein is CASSLGVTKGYTF. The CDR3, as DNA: TGCGCCAGCAGCTTGGGGGTGACAAAGGGCTACACCTTC.

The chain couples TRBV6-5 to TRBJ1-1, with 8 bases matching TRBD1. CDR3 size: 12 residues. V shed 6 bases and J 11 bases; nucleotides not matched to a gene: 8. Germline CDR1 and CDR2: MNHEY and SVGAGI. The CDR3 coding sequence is TGTGCCAGCAGACCCGACAGGGGCGAGGCTTTCTTT. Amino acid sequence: CASRPDRGEAFF.

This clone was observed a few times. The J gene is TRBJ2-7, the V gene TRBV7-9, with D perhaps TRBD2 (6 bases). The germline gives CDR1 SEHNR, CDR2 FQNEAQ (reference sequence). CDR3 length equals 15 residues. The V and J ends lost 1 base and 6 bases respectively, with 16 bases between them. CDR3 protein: CASSLEGGGMGEQYF. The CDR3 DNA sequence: TGTGCCAGCAGCTTAGAAGGTGGAGGGATGGGCGAGCAGTACTTC.

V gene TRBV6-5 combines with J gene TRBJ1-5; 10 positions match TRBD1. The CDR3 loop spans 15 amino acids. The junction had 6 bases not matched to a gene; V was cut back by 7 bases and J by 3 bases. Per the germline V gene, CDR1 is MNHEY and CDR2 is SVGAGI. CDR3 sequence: CASTSGQGNNQPQHF. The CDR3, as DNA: TGTGCCAGCACCTCGGGACAGGGGAACAATCAGCCCCAGCATTTT.

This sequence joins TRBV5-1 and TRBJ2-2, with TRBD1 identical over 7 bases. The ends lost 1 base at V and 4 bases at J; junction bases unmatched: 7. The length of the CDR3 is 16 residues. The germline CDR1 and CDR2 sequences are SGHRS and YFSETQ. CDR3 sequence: CASSLKGATSTGELFF. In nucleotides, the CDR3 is TGCGCCAGCAGCTTGAAGGGGGCGACCTCCACCGGGGAGCTGTTTTTT.

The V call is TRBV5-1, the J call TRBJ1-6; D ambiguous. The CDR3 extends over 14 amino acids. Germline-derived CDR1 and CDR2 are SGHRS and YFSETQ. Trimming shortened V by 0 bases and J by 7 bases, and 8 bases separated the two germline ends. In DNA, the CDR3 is TGCGCCAGCAGCTTGGGCCAGAACAATTCACCCCTCCACTTT. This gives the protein CASSLGQNNSPLHF.

The CDR3 nucleotides read TGCGCCAGCAGCTTGGAAGGAGCGGGGGGGATAGATACGCAGTATTTT. Protein sequence: CASSLEGAGGIDTQYF. V gene TRBV5-1 combines with J gene TRBJ2-3, with 10 bases identical to TRBD2. The V gene's germline CDR1 is SGHRS and CDR2 YFSETQ. V gave up 0 bases and J gave up 5 bases; unmatched junction bases: 6. The CDR3 is made up of 16 amino acids. The complete variable domain, with remaining parts taken from reference TRBV5-1 and TRBJ2-3, reads KAGVTQTPRYLIKTRGQQVTLSCSPISGHRSVSWYQQTPGQGLQFLFEYFSETQRNKGNFPGRFSGRQFSNSRSEMNVSTLELGDSALYLCASSLEGAGGIDTQYFGPGTRLTVL.

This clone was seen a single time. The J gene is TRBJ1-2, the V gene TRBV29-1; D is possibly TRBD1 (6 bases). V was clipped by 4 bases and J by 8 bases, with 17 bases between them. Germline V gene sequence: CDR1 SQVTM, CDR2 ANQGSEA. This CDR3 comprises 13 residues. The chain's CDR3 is CSVGRDKQGGYTF. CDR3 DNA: TGCAGCGTTGGACGGGACAAGCAAGGGGGCTACACCTTC.